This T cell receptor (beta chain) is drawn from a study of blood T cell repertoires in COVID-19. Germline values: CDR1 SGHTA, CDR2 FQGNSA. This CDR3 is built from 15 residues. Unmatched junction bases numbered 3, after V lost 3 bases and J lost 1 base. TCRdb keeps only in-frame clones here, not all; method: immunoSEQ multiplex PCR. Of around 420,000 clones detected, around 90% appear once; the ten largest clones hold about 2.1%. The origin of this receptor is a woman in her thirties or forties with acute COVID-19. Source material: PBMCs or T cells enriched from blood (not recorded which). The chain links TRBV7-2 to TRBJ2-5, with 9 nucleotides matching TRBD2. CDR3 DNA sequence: TGTGCCAGCAGCTTTAGCGGGGGTCCCCAAGAGACCCAGTACTTC. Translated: CASSFSGGPQETQYF. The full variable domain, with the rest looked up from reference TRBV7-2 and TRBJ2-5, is GAGVSQSPSNKVTEKGKDVELRCDPISGHTALYWYRQSLGQGLEFLIYFQGNSAPDKSGLPSDRFSAERTGGSVSTLTIQRTQQEDSAVYLCASSFSGGPQETQYFGPGTRLLVL.